Below are 7 T cell receptor beta chains sequenced from a single sample in a study of regulatory T cells in long-lasting Graves disease. The time point is: persistent/refractory GD, antithyroid drugs over 5 years with positive TRAb. PBMCs were the source of the RNA used for TCR sequencing. Researchers made TCR beta libraries by using iRepertoire HTBI primers and running Arm-PCR on CDR3 regions. TCRdb re-called the multiplex PCR reads through MiXCR, storing one row per CDR3 protein. The sample lists roughly 400,000 distinct CDR3 sequences; over 20% were seen once. The input for sequencing was peripheral blood mononuclear cells (PBMCs), taken when the disease was refractory, from a patient treated with antithyroid drugs. The source is a female donor with Graves disease.

This clonotype has ten or more counts. The chain recombines TRBV28 with TRBJ2-7, with TRBD2 matching over 11 bases. CDR1 is MDHEN and CDR2 is SYDVKM in the germline V gene. J lost 6 bases, V lost 5 bases, and 15 bases had no gene match. CDR3 size: 17 residues. The CDR3 loop is CASSPDAFLAGGGEQYF. CDR3 sequence (DNA): TGTGCCAGCAGTCCCGACGCCTTTCTAGCGGGAGGCGGCGAGCAGTACTTC.

The sample holds many counts of this clonotype. The rearrangement joins TRBV27 to TRBJ1-2; 9 bases are shared with TRBD1. Germline V gene data show CDR1 as MNHEY and CDR2 as SMNVEV (reference sequence). The CDR3 is 16 residues long. Trimming cost V 7 bases and J 4 bases; bases outside gene matches: 13. CDR3 coding DNA: TGTGCCAGCACCAAAAAGTGGGACAGGGAAATCTATGGCTACACCTTC. Protein: CASTKKWDREIYGYTF.

The chain couples TRBV5-1 to TRBJ1-2, with D uncertain. Germline V lookup: CDR1 SGHRS, CDR2 YFSETQ. The CDR3 loop spans 15 amino acids. Trimming took 0 bases from V and 0 from J, leaving 9 bases between them. As DNA, the CDR3 is TGCGCCAGCAGCTTGGTCGGTCAGACTAACTATGGCTACACCTTC. Its protein product is CASSLVGQTNYGYTF.

This clonotype has just a few counts. V is TRBV28 and J is TRBJ2-7, with 10 positions matching TRBD2. The CDR3 has 15 residues. The germline V gene has CDR1 MDHEN and CDR2 SYDVKM. V trimming: 6 bases; J trimming: 4 bases; junction bases outside the gene matches: 9. The CDR3 DNA is TGTGCCAGCAGACTTACCGGGACTAGCGATTACGAGCAGTACTTC. This gives the protein CASRLTGTSDYEQYF.

This clonotype was seen many times. This sequence joins TRBV29-1 and TRBJ2-5, with D tentatively TRBD2 (7 bases). This CDR3 has 14 amino acids. Deletions cut 6 bases from V and 1 base from J, with 15 bases between. Germline V lookup: CDR1 SQVTM, CDR2 ANQGSEA. The CDR3 DNA is TGCAGCGTAGGTGGGGGGGCCCTCCAAGAGACCCAGTACTTC. The encoded protein is CSVGGGALQETQYF.

This clonotype was seen repeatedly, ten times or more. V and J are TRBV7-9 and TRBJ2-2; 7 bases fit TRBD2. CDR3 length: 15 amino acids. V dropped 1 base and J dropped 1; count of bases not matched to a gene: 0. The germline gives CDR1 SEHNR, CDR2 FQNEAQ (reference sequence). This CDR3 reads CASSLGGRNTGELFF. CDR3 coding DNA: TGTGCCAGCAGCTTAGGCGGGAGGAACACCGGGGAGCTGTTTTTT.

This clonotype has only a few counts. The chain recombines TRBV11-2 with TRBJ2-5; a possible D gene is TRBD2 (5 bases). CDR1 is SGHAT and CDR2 is FQNNGV in the germline V gene. V gave up 6 bases and J gave up 5 bases, with 13 bases separating them. This CDR3 has 13 residues. The CDR3 spells CASRGSSRETQYF. The CDR3 coding sequence is TGTGCCAGCAGGGGGAGTAGTCGGGAGACCCAGTACTTC.